This T cell receptor beta chain was identified in a study of blood T cell repertoires in COVID-19. The wider study: The United States, Italy and Spain provided the acute and convalescent COVID-19 samples. The cDNA or gDNA used as material had been derived from T cells, B-cell-depleted T cells, or PBMCs.

Original processing notes: The assay estimated nucleated cells by amplifying reference gene primers. Libraries were prepared by immunoSEQ multiplex PCR; TCRdb keeps only in-frame clonotypes and omits some of them. V, J and clone size reflect that table, while D and trimming were determined from the DNA. The table records about 95,000 clones, approximately 84% of them present only once. Germline loops: CDR1 SEHNR, CDR2 FQNEAQ (reference sequence). There are 13 residues in the CDR3. Trimming removed 5 bases from V and 7 bases from J; junction bases left unmatched: 8. The sample comprised peripheral blood. The source of this sequence is a man aged 80 or over with active or convalescent COVID-19. The V and J genes are TRBV7-9 and TRBJ2-7; 7 bases are shared with TRBD1. The CDR3: CASSQTGAGEQYF. CDR3 DNA sequence: TGTGCCAGCAGCCAAACAGGGGCGGGTGAGCAGTACTTC.